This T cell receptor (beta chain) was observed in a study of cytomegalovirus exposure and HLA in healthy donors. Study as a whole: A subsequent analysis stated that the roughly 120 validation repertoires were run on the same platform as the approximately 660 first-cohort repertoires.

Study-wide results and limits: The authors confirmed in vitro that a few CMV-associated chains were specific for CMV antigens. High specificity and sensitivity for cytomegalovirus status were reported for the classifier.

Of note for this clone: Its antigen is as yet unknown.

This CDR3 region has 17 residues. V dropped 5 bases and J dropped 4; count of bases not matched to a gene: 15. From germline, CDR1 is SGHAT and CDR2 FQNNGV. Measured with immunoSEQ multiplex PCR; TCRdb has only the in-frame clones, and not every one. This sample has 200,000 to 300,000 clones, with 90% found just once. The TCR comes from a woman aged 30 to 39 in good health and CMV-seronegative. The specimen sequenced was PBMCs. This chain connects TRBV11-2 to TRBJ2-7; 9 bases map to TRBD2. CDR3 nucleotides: TGTGCCAGCAGCCACCGTTTTATGCGGGAGGGCCGGTACGAGCAGTACTTC. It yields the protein CASSHRFMREGRYEQYF.